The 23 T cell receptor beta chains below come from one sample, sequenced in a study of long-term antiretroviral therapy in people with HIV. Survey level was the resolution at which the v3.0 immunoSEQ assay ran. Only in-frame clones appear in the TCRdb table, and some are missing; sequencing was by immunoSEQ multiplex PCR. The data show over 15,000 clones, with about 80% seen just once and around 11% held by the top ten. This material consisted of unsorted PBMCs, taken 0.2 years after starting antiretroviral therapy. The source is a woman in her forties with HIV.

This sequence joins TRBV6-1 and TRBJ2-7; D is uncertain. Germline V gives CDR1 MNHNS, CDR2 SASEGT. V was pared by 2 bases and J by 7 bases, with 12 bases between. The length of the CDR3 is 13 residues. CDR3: CASSEYSDWEQYF. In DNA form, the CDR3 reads TGTGCCAGCAGTGAATACTCTGATTGGGAGCAGTACTTC.

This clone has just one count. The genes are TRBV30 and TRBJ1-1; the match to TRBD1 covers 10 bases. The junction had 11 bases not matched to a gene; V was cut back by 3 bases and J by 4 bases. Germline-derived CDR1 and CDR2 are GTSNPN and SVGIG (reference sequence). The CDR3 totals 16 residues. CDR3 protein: CAWRGPDRGRGTEAFF. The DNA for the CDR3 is TGTGCCTGGAGGGGCCCCGACAGGGGGCGGGGCACTGAAGCTTTCTTT.

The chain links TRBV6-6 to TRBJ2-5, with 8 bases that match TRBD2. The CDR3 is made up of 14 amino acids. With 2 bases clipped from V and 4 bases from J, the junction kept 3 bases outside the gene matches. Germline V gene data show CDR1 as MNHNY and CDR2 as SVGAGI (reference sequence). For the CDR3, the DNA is TGTGCCAGCAGTTACCACAGCGGGGGAGAGACCCAGTACTTC. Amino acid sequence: CASSYHSGGETQYF.

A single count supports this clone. As DNA, the CDR3 is TGTGCCAGCAGTTACTCAGGACTGACTGAGCAGTTCTTC. This encodes CASSYSGLTEQFF. The chain couples TRBV6-5 to TRBJ2-1; perhaps TRBD2 as D (5 bases). Germline V gene sequence: CDR1 MNHEY, CDR2 SVGAGI. The V end was cut by 0 bases, the J end by 9 bases, with 9 bases between. The CDR3 runs to 13 residues.

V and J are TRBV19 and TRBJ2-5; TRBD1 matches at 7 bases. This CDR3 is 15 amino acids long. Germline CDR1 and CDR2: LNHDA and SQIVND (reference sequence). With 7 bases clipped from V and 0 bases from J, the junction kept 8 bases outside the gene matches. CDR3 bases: TGTGCCAGTACCGAACGGGACAGTCACCAAGAGACCCAGTACTTC. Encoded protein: CASTERDSHQETQYF.

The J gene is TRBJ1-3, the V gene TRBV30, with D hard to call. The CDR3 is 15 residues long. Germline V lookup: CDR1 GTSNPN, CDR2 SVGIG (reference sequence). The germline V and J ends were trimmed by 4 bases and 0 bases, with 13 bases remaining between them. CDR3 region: CAWIGPRGSGNTIYF. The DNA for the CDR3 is TGTGCCTGGATCGGGCCCCGGGGCTCTGGAAACACCATATATTTT.

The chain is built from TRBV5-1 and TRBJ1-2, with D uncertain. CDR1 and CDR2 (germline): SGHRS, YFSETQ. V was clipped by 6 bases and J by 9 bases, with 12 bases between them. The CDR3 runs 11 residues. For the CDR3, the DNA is TGCGCCAGCACCCCGTCCCTCAGCTACACCTTC. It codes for CASTPSLSYTF.

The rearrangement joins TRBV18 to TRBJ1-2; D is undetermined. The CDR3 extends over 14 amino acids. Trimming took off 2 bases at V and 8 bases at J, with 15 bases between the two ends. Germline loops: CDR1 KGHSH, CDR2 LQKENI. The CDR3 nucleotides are TGTGCCAGCTCACCATTAAGGACGGAACCCGGCTACACCTTC. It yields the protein CASSPLRTEPGYTF.

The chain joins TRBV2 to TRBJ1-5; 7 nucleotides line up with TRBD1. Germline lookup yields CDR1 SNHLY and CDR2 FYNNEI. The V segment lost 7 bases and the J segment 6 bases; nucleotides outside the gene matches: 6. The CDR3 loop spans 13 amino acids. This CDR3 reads CASTGDSSQPQHF. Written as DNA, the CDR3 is TGTGCCAGCACAGGGGACAGTAGTCAGCCCCAGCATTTT. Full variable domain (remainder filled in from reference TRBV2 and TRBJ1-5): EPEVTQTPSHQVTQMGQEVILRCVPISNHLYFYWYRQILGQKVEFLVSFYNNEISEKSEIFDDQFSVERPDGSNFTLKIRSTKLEDSAMYFCASTGDSSQPQHFGDGTRLSIL.

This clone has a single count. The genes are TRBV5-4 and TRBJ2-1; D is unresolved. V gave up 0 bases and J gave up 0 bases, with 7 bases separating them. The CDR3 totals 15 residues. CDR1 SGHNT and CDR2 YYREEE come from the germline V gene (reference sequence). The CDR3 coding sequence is TGTGCCAGCAGCTTGGAGCTTGCCTCCTACAATGAGCAGTTCTTC. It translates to CASSLELASYNEQFF.

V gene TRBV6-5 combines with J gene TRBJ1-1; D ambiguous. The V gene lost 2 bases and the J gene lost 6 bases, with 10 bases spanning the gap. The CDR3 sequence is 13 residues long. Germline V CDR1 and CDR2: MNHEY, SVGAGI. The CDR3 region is CASSYVGRAEAFF. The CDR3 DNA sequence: TGTGCCAGCAGTTACGTGGGGAGAGCTGAAGCTTTCTTT.

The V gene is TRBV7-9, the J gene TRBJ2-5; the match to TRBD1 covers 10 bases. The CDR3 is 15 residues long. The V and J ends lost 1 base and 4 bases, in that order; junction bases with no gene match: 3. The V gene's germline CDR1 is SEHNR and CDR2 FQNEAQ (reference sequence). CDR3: CASSLGTGGLETQYF. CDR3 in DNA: TGTGCCAGCAGCTTAGGGACAGGGGGTCTAGAGACCCAGTACTTC.

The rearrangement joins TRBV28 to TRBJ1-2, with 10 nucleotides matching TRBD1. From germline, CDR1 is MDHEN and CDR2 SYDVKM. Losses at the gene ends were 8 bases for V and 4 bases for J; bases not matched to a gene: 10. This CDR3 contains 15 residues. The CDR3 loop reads CASSYADRGLYGYTF. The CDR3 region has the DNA TGTGCCAGCTCCTACGCAGACAGGGGGCTCTATGGCTACACCTTC.

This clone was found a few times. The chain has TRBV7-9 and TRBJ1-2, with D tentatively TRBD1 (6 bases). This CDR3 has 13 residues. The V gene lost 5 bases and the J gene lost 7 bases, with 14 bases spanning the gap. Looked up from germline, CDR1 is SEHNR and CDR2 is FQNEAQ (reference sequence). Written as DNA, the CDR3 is TGTGCCAGCAGCATCCGACAGGAAGGTGGCTACACCTTC. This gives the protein CASSIRQEGGYTF.

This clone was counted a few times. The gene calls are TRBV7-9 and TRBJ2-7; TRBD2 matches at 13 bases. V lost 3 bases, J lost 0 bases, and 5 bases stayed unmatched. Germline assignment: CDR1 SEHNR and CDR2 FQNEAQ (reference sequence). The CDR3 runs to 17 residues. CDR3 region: CASSLGLAGLSSYEQYF. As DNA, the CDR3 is TGTGCCAGCAGCTTGGGACTAGCGGGATTAAGCTCCTACGAGCAGTACTTC.

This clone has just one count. The CDR3 sequence is CASSYSKVSGAEAFF. CDR3 in DNA: TGTGCCAGCAGTTACTCGAAGGTATCAGGCGCTGAAGCTTTCTTT. The chain joins TRBV6-5 to TRBJ1-1; D not certain. Germline CDR1 is MNHEY and CDR2 is SVGAGI. The V and J ends lost 0 bases and 6 bases respectively, with 14 bases between them. The CDR3 runs 15 residues.

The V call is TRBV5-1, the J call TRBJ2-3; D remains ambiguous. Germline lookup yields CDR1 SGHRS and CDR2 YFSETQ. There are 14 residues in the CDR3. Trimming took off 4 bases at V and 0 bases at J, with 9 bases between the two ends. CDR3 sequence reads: CASSERPSTDTQYF. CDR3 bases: TGCGCCAGCAGCGAAAGACCGAGCACAGATACGCAGTATTTT.

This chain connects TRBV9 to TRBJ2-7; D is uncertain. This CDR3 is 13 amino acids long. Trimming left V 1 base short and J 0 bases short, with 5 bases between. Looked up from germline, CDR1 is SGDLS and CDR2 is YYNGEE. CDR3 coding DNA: TGTGCCAGCAGCGTACACTCCTCCTACGAGCAGTACTTC. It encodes CASSVHSSYEQYF.

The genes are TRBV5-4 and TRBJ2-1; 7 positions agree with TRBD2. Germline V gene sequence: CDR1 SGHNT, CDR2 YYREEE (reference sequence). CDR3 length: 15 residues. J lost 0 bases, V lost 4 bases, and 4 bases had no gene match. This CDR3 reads CASSPSGGSYNEQFF. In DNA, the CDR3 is TGTGCCAGCAGCCCCTCGGGGGGCTCCTACAATGAGCAGTTCTTC.

The CDR3, as DNA: TGTGCCAGCAGCGTAGGGGGCAGCTCCTACGAGCAGTACTTC. It encodes CASSVGGSSYEQYF. This rearrangement joins TRBV9 to TRBJ2-7, with a possible D match to TRBD1 (5 bases). CDR1 is SGDLS, CDR2 YYNGEE, per germline. V lost 0 bases and J lost 0, with 7 bases in between. The CDR3 consists of 14 residues.

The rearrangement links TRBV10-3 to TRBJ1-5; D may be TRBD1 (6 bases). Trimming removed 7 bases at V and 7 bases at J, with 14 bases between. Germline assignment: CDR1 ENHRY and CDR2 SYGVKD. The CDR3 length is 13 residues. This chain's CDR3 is CAIMTGGDQPQHF. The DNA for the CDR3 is TGTGCCATCATGACGGGGGGCGACCAGCCCCAGCATTTT.

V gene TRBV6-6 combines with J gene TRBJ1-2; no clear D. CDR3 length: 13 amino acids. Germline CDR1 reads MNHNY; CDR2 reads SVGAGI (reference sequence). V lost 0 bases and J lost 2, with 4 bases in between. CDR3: CASSYSGNYGYTF. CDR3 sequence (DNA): TGTGCCAGCAGTTACTCTGGCAACTATGGCTACACCTTC.

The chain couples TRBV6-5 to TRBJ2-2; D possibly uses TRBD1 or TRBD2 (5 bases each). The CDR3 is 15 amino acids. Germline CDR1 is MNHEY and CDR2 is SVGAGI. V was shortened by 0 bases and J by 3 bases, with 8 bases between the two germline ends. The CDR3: CASSYSLGDTGELFF. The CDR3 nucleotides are TGTGCCAGCAGTTACTCGCTGGGGGACACCGGGGAGCTGTTTTTT.